This record concerns one T cell receptor beta chain sequence. This sample is part of a study of kidney transplant recipient with SARS-CoV-2 infection. TCRdb re-called the reads with MiXCR, one entry per CDR3 protein. The sample records 200,000 to 300,000 distinct CDR3 sequences, under 30% being singletons. CDR3 size: 20 residues. Unmatched junction bases numbered 12, after V lost 4 bases and J lost 0 bases. CDR1 is SGDLS, CDR2 YYNGEE, per germline. The chain couples TRBV9 to TRBJ2-6; 11 bases agree with TRBD1. The specimen was a blood sample, collected at baseline and on approximately day 120 from a kidney transplant recipient. This TCR came from a young adult male patient who had COVID-19 and was a kidney transplant recipient. Some T cells may trace back to the graft donor. CDR3 amino acids: CASSPLMWTGGNSGANVLTF. CDR3 DNA sequence: TGTGCCAGCAGCCCCCTGATGTGGACAGGGGGCAACTCTGGGGCCAACGTCCTGACTTTC.